These 5 T cell receptor beta chains were sequenced from one sample in a study of blood T cell repertoires in COVID-19. Only in-frame clones appear in the TCRdb table, and some are missing; sequencing was by immunoSEQ multiplex PCR. The repertoire holds 200,000 to 300,000 clones, with approximately 80% as singletons. The sample consisted of peripheral blood. Receptors were obtained from a man aged 55 to 69 with acute or convalescent COVID-19.

This chain joins TRBV5-4 and TRBJ1-1, with 8 bases identical to TRBD1. This CDR3 contains 16 residues. Unmatched junction bases numbered 8, after V lost 3 bases and J lost 1 base. Germline CDR1 and CDR2: SGHNT and YYREEE (reference sequence). The CDR3 loop is CASSSGQGKRNTEAFF. As DNA, the CDR3 is TGTGCCAGCAGCTCAGGACAGGGTAAGAGGAACACTGAAGCTTTCTTT.

The chain is built from TRBV3-1 (or the pseudogene TRBV3-2) and TRBJ2-1; 8 nucleotides align to TRBD2. The V gene's germline CDR1 is LGHDT and CDR2 YNNKEL (reference sequence). V was clipped by 4 bases and J by 4 bases; unmatched bases: 12. The CDR3 length is 17 residues. The CDR3 spells CASSLLGKRGLYNEQFF. DNA of the CDR3: TGTGCCAGCAGCCTCCTAGGAAAGCGGGGGCTTTACAATGAGCAGTTCTTC.

J is TRBJ2-5 and V is TRBV7-3; D is perhaps TRBD2 (7 bases). Trimming stripped 5 bases from V and 2 bases from J, with 18 bases between. The CDR3 consists of 16 residues. Germline values: CDR1 SGHTA, CDR2 FQGTGA. CDR3 in DNA: TGTGCCAGCAGCCCAAACAGGGCTAGCGGTCAAGAGACCCAGTACTTC. This sequence encodes CASSPNRASGQETQYF.

Of note for this clone: No conserved phenylalanine or tryptophan is present at the end of the CDR3, so a read error is the likely explanation. The V call is TRBV11-1, the J call TRBJ1-6, with 7 bases matching TRBD1. Germline-derived CDR1 and CDR2 are SGHAT and FQDESV (reference sequence). The CDR3 is 16 residues long. V shed 3 bases, J shed 7 bases, and the junction held 9 bases outside the gene matches. DNA of the CDR3: TGTGCCAGCAGCTTGTTTGGAACAGGGGAGAATTCACCCCTCCACCTT. Amino acids: CASSLFGTGENSPLHL.

V gene TRBV29-1 combines with J gene TRBJ1-2; 9 nucleotides align to TRBD1. Germline assignment: CDR1 SQVTM and CDR2 ANQGSEA. V trimming: 6 bases; J trimming: 4 bases; junction bases outside the gene matches: 3. This CDR3 contains 12 residues. Here the CDR3 DNA reads TGCAGCGTCGGGACAGGGTTCTATGGCTACACCTTC. Protein sequence: CSVGTGFYGYTF.